Detailed here is one T cell receptor (beta chain). The data were obtained in a study of OX40 agonist ivuxolimab in advanced cancers. V was trimmed by 2 bases and J by 1 base, leaving 3 bases between them. The germline V gene encodes CDR1 MNHNY and CDR2 SVGAGI (reference sequence). This CDR3 spans 13 amino acids. TCRdb keeps only in-frame clones here, not all; method: immunoSEQ multiplex PCR. The data contain about 67,000 clones, 70% to 90% of them singletons. V is TRBV6-6 and J is TRBJ1-3; D unresolved. Here the sequenced sample was CD4+ or CD8+ T cells sorted from blood, taken in a trial of the OX40 agonist ivuxolimab. The sequence was obtained from an adult with an advanced solid tumor such as melanoma, head and neck, liver or kidney cancer. CDR3 protein: CASSYRSGNTIYF. CDR3 DNA sequence: TGTGCCAGCAGTTACAGGTCTGGAAACACCATATATTTT.